This T cell receptor (beta chain) was retrieved from a study of T cell repertoires in cytomegalovirus infection. Study as a whole: CMV infection plus the matching HLA type was flagged by public TCR beta signatures. Study observations and caveats: Ex vivo responses were dominated by HLA-C-restricted CMV-specific TCR beta clonotypes. People with CMV and the relevant HLA were identified by cumulative public TCR beta family frequency.

This CDR3 contains 14 residues. V shed 6 bases and J shed 10 bases, with 16 bases lying between them. On this clonotype: Its cognate antigen is unknown.

One entry per CDR3 protein results from TCRdb running MiXCR on the reads. The table includes about 400,000 distinct CDR3 sequences, over 15% detected once. V is TRBV12-3 or TRBV12-4 and J is TRBJ1-6; no reliable D call. The sample taken for sequencing was PBMCs. This TCR came from a human donor in good health (CMV status not recorded). Some clones in this sample may be carry-over from other donors' samples. The CDR3 region is CASSSDNRNSPLHF. The CDR3 region has the DNA TGTGCCAGCAGCTCTGACAATCGGAACTCACCCCTCCACTTT.